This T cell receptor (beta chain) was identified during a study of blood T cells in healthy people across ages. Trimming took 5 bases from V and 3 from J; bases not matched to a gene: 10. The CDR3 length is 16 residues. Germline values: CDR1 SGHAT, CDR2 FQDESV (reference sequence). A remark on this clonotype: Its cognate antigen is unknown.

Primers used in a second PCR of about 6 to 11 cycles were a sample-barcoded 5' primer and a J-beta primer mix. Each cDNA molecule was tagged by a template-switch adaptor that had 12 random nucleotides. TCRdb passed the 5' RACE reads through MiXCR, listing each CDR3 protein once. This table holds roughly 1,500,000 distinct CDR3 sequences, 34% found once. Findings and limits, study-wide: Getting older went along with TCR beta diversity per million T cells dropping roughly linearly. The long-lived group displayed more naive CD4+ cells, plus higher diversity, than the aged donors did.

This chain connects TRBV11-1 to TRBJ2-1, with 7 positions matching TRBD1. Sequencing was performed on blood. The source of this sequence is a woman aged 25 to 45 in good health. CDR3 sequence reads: CASSPGGRASYNEQFF. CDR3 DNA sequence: TGTGCCAGCAGCCCAGGGGGTCGGGCCAGCTACAATGAGCAGTTCTTC. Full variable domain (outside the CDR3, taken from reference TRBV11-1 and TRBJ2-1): EAEVAQSPRYKITEKSQAVAFWCDPISGHATLYWYRQILGQGPELLVQFQDESVVDDSQLPKDRFSAERLKGVDSTLKIQPAELGDSAMYLCASSPGGRASYNEQFFGPGTRLTVL.